The 25 T cell receptor beta chains below come from one sample, sequenced in a study of T cell repertoires in cytomegalovirus infection. The antigens for these receptors are not known. TCRdb fed the reads into MiXCR, producing one record per CDR3 protein. This sample has roughly 730,000 distinct CDR3 sequences; around 32% occur once, and the top ten carry 15% to 20%. The sequences come from cultured PBMCs, collected from culture after CMV antigen stimulation. These receptors were obtained from a human donor in good health (CMV status not recorded). Some clones in this sample may be carry-over from other donors' samples.

V is TRBV5-1 and J is TRBJ1-5; D remains ambiguous. The CDR3 is 15 residues long. The germline V gene encodes CDR1 SGHRS and CDR2 YFSETQ. Trimming cost V 4 bases and J 1 base, with 12 bases left between them. The CDR3 loop is CASSPTTGSNQPQHF. CDR3 sequence (DNA): TGCGCCAGCAGCCCAACAACGGGAAGCAATCAGCCCCAGCATTTT.

The CDR3 region is CASSKTAGVPTDTQYF. The DNA for the CDR3 is TGTGCCAGCAGTAAGACAGCGGGAGTCCCCACAGATACGCAGTATTTT. The chain is built from TRBV6-5 and TRBJ2-3; 8 bases are a match to TRBD2. The CDR3 totals 16 residues. The J segment lost 2 bases and the V segment lost 5 bases, leaving 9 bases of the junction unmatched. CDR1 and CDR2 from the germline V gene are MNHEY and SVGAGI.

The chain employs TRBV6-1 and TRBJ2-3; TRBD1 is a possible D gene (5 bases). The CDR3 runs to 14 residues. The germline V gene encodes CDR1 MNHNS and CDR2 SASEGT. V was cut by 1 base and J by 1 base, with 6 bases left in between. In DNA form, the CDR3 reads TGTGCCAGCAGTGAAGTACAGGGCACAGATACGCAGTATTTT. Translating it yields CASSEVQGTDTQYF.

This clonotype was detected a few times. This chain joins TRBV20-1 and TRBJ1-1; D is undetermined. This CDR3 has 11 residues. The germline V gene encodes CDR1 DFQATT and CDR2 SNEGSKA (reference sequence). Trimming removed 2 bases from V and 4 bases from J, with 5 bases in between. DNA for the CDR3: TGCAGTGCTAGAACGATCACTGAAGCTTTCTTT. Its translation: CSARTITEAFF.

The V gene is TRBV9, the J gene TRBJ2-6, with 7 positions matching TRBD1. CDR1 and CDR2 from the germline V gene are SGDLS and YYNGEE. The CDR3 spans 16 residues. The ends lost 3 bases at V and 0 bases at J; junction bases unmatched: 3. This CDR3 reads CASSGQGPSGANVLTF. The CDR3 nucleotides read TGTGCCAGCAGCGGACAGGGTCCCTCTGGGGCCAACGTCCTGACTTTC.

V usage is TRBV7-2 and J usage is TRBJ1-1; no clear D. The CDR3 has 11 residues. V was clipped by 5 bases and J by 9 bases, with 10 bases between them. Germline V gene sequence: CDR1 SGHTA, CDR2 FQGNSA. The DNA of the CDR3 is TGTGCCAGCAGCCCCCGGTCCCAAGCTTTCTTT. This codes for CASSPRSQAFF. Based on the CDR3 plus reference TRBV7-2 and TRBJ1-1, the full variable domain is GAGVSQSPSNKVTEKGKDVELRCDPISGHTALYWYRQSLGQGLEFLIYFQGNSAPDKSGLPSDRFSAERTGGSVSTLTIQRTQQEDSAVYLCASSPRSQAFFGQGTRLTVV.

The chain combines TRBV7-9 with TRBJ2-7; D might be TRBD1 (8 bases). Germline loops: CDR1 SEHNR, CDR2 FQNEAQ (reference sequence). Trimming took 1 base from V and 5 from J, leaving 15 bases between them. The CDR3 has 15 amino acids. For the CDR3, the DNA is TGTGCCAGCAGCTTAGGGTGGACAGGGAGGGACGAGCAGTACTTC. It encodes CASSLGWTGRDEQYF.

This chain connects TRBV6-2 or TRBV6-3 to TRBJ2-7; D ambiguous. The germline V gene has CDR1 MNHEY and CDR2 SVGEGT. Between the trimmed V and J ends, which lost 6 bases and 2 bases, there was a span of 29 bases. CDR3 size: 19 residues. DNA of the CDR3: TGTGCCAGCAGACCCCATAAAAGTTTTTGGGAATTTACCACCTACGAGCAGTACTTC. Protein: CASRPHKSFWEFTTYEQYF.

This clonotype has more than one count but fewer than ten. The V gene is TRBV6-1, the J gene TRBJ2-7; 7 bases are shared with TRBD1. With 5 bases clipped from V and 5 bases from J, the junction kept 6 bases outside the gene matches. CDR3 length equals 13 residues. The germline V gene encodes CDR1 MNHNS and CDR2 SASEGT. CDR3 amino acids: CASSIDREDEQYF. CDR3 DNA: TGTGCCAGCAGTATCGACAGGGAAGACGAGCAGTACTTC.

On this clonotype: This could be a read error, since a much larger clone is one nucleotide away. The chain carries TRBV11-2 and TRBJ2-5; D might be TRBD2 (5 bases). Germline V gene sequence: CDR1 SGHAT, CDR2 FQNNGV. The CDR3 covers 13 residues. Trimming removed 5 bases from V and 1 base from J, with 8 bases in between. CDR3 bases: TGTGCCAGCAGCGTGAGGGCCCAAGAGACCCAGTACTTC. Its protein product is CASSVRAQETQYF.

The chain couples TRBV6-5 to TRBJ2-1, with 8 bases that match TRBD1. J gave up 0 bases and V 3 bases, and 7 bases lay outside the gene matches. The CDR3 sequence is 17 residues long. Germline V lookup: CDR1 MNHEY, CDR2 SVGAGI. The CDR3 bases are TGTGCCAGCAGTTATAGACAGGGGTCCCGCTCCTACAATGAGCAGTTCTTC. This encodes CASSYRQGSRSYNEQFF.

In this sample, this clonotype turned up a few times. This chain connects TRBV19 to TRBJ1-1; 7 bases agree with TRBD1. There are 14 residues in the CDR3. Germline values: CDR1 LNHDA, CDR2 SQIVND (reference sequence). V trimming: 3 bases; J trimming: 4 bases; junction bases outside the gene matches: 5. In DNA, the CDR3 is TGTGCCAGTAGTATTCAGGACAGGATCACTGAAGCTTTCTTT. This sequence encodes CASSIQDRITEAFF.

The J gene is TRBJ2-2, the V gene TRBV6-2 or TRBV6-3, with D tentatively TRBD1 or TRBD2 (5 bases each). The CDR3 loop spans 15 amino acids. V was cut by 3 bases and J by 3 bases, with 11 bases left in between. Germline loops: CDR1 MNHEY, CDR2 SVGEGT. CDR3 DNA sequence: TGTGCCAGCAGTTATGGGACCCATTACACCGGGGAGCTGTTTTTT. Its protein product is CASSYGTHYTGELFF.

The CDR3 DNA sequence: TGTGCCAGCAGCCAAACGGGACGGACAGAGTACGAGCAGTACTTC. Its translation: CASSQTGRTEYEQYF. The chain has TRBV7-2 and TRBJ2-7; a possible D gene is TRBD1 (6 bases). V gave up 5 bases and J gave up 4 bases, with 18 bases separating them. The CDR3 runs 15 residues. Germline-derived CDR1 and CDR2 are SGHTA and FQGNSA. The variable domain in full, with the rest retrieved from reference TRBV7-2 and TRBJ2-7, is GAGVSQSPSNKVTEKGKDVELRCDPISGHTALYWYRQSLGQGLEFLIYFQGNSAPDKSGLPSDRFSAERTGGSVSTLTIQRTQQEDSAVYLCASSQTGRTEYEQYFGPGTRLTVT.

This clonotype showed up just a few times. This chain uses TRBV11-2 with TRBJ2-5, with 11 bases identical to TRBD2. The length of the CDR3 is 19 residues. In germline, CDR1 is SGHAT, CDR2 FQNNGV. With V trimmed by 5 bases and J by 4 bases, 18 bases remained unmatched. Here the CDR3 reads CASSQTSGTLDLAAETQYF. The CDR3 DNA is TGTGCCAGCAGCCAGACTAGCGGGACTTTAGATTTAGCGGCAGAGACCCAGTACTTC.

This clonotype occurred many times. CDR3 in DNA: TGTGCCAGCAGCCAACAGGCTCCGACACCAGGCCCTGAAGCTTTCTTT. Residues: CASSQQAPTPGPEAFF. The gene calls are TRBV7-2 and TRBJ1-1, with D possibly TRBD1 on 5 matching bases. CDR1 and CDR2 from the germline V gene are SGHTA and FQGNSA. Trimming took 5 bases from V and 6 from J, leaving 22 bases between them. This CDR3 region has 16 residues.

This clonotype was observed a few times. The chain carries TRBV19 and TRBJ2-1; 11 bases are shared with TRBD1. Germline-derived CDR1 and CDR2 are LNHDA and SQIVND (reference sequence). Trimming cost V 10 bases and J 8 bases; bases outside gene matches: 10. The CDR3 runs to 14 residues. The CDR3 DNA sequence: TGTGCCACTACTTCCGGACAGGGGGCGTATGAGCAGTTCTTC. It specifies CATTSGQGAYEQFF.

The chain uses TRBV6-6 and TRBJ2-1, with D possibly being TRBD1 or TRBD2 (5 bases each). Looked up from germline, CDR1 is MNHNY and CDR2 is SVGAGI (reference sequence). The V gene lost 4 bases and the J gene lost 16 bases, with 14 bases spanning the gap. The CDR3 extends over 11 amino acids. CDR3 protein: CASSSGTGSFF. The CDR3 nucleotides read TGTGCCAGCAGTTCCGGGACGGGCTCATTCTTC.

This chain uses TRBV23-1 with TRBJ2-2; D unresolved. TRBV23-1 is an open reading frame, and its role is uncertain. V was trimmed by 2 bases and J by 3 bases, leaving 7 bases between them. The CDR3 runs 14 residues. DNA of the CDR3: TGCGCCAGCAGTCAAGGGTACGACACCGGGGAGCTGTTTTTT. Its translation: CASSQGYDTGELFF.

This clonotype was seen a few times. This chain joins TRBV7-9 and TRBJ2-3; TRBD2 matches 12 bases. The CDR3 consists of 16 residues. V trimming: 4 bases; J trimming: 3 bases; junction bases outside the gene matches: 5. Germline CDR1 and CDR2: SEHNR and FQNEAQ (reference sequence). This chain's CDR3 is CASSSRLAGVTDTQYF. The CDR3, as DNA: TGTGCCAGCAGCTCCAGACTAGCGGGAGTGACAGATACGCAGTATTTT. Drawing the rest from reference TRBV7-9 and TRBJ2-3, the complete variable domain is DTGVSQNPRHKITKRGQNVTFRCDPISEHNRLYWYRQTLGQGPEFLTYFQNEAQLEKSRLLSDRFSAERPKGSFSTLEIQRTEQGDSAMYLCASSSRLAGVTDTQYFGPGTRLTVL.

The chain uses TRBV12-3 or TRBV12-4 and TRBJ2-1, with D perhaps matching TRBD1 (5 bases). V was trimmed by 8 bases and J by 8 bases, leaving 13 bases between them. The CDR3 sequence is 12 residues long. CDR3 sequence reads: CASQTGPDEQFF. CDR3 DNA: TGTGCCAGCCAAACAGGTCCGGATGAGCAGTTCTTC.

The genes are TRBV28 and TRBJ1-5; TRBD1 might be the D (5 bases). The CDR3 loop spans 14 amino acids. Germline CDR1 and CDR2: MDHEN and SYDVKM. Trimming pared 5 bases from V and 6 bases from J, leaving 14 bases between. CDR3 nucleotide sequence: TGTGCCAGCAGTGCCGGTTCAGGGAGTCAGCCCCAGCATTTT. Translated, it gives CASSAGSGSQPQHF.

The table lists this clonotype with a few counts. The J gene is TRBJ2-1, the V gene TRBV12-3 or TRBV12-4; TRBD1 or TRBD2 may be the D gene (5 bases each). This CDR3 comprises 15 residues. The V and J ends lost 6 bases and 7 bases respectively, with 19 bases between them. The CDR3 sequence: CASSPAASGWNEQFF. CDR3 nucleotide sequence: TGTGCCAGCAGCCCAGCGGCGTCAGGGTGGAATGAGCAGTTCTTC.

At least ten counts were recorded for this clonotype. The chain has TRBV7-2 and TRBJ2-5; the match to TRBD2 covers 9 bases. Per germline, CDR1 SGHTA and CDR2 FQGNSA. This CDR3 is built from 17 residues. The trim removed 2 bases at V and 0 bases at J, leaving 7 bases unmatched. The CDR3, as DNA: TGTGCCAGCAGCTTAAGGCGCGGGAGGGCTGACCAAGAGACCCAGTACTTC. This gives the protein CASSLRRGRADQETQYF. The variable domain in full, completed from reference TRBV7-2 and TRBJ2-5, reads GAGVSQSPSNKVTEKGKDVELRCDPISGHTALYWYRQSLGQGLEFLIYFQGNSAPDKSGLPSDRFSAERTGGSVSTLTIQRTQQEDSAVYLCASSLRRGRADQETQYFGPGTRLLVL.

The chain uses TRBV30 and TRBJ2-7; no clear D gene. V was clipped by 3 bases and J by 9 bases, with 12 bases between them. Germline lookup yields CDR1 GTSNPN and CDR2 SVGIG (reference sequence). The CDR3 loop spans 11 amino acids. CDR3 in amino acids: CAWSGTTWQYF. The CDR3 coding sequence is TGTGCCTGGAGCGGCACTACTTGGCAGTACTTC.